This is a list of T cell receptor beta chains from one sample in a study of OX40 agonist ivuxolimab in advanced cancers. Repertoires were generated with immunoSEQ multiplex PCR, while TCRdb's copy carries only in-frame clones and drops some. The sample lists over 80,000 clones, about 85% occurring once. Sequenced here: CD4+ or CD8+ T cells sorted from blood, sampled in a trial of the OX40 agonist ivuxolimab. Every receptor here comes from an adult with an advanced solid tumor such as melanoma, head and neck, liver or kidney cancer. CDR3s include the opening cysteine and the closing phenylalanine or tryptophan. D genes are given only for firm matches. Clone sizes are given selectively: once, few, many, or a class where the clone is expanded.

j_gene: TRBJ2-2
abundance: .
d_gene: TRBD2
v_gene: TRBV11-2
CDR3nt: TGTGCCAGCAGCTCACAACTAGCGGGAGATAGAGGGGAGCTGTTTTTT
CDR3aa: CASSSQLAGDRGELFF

j_gene: TRBJ2-3
abundance: once
d_gene: .
v_gene: TRBV6-6
CDR3nt: TGTGCCAGCAGTTACGCCGATACGCAGTATTTT
CDR3aa: CASSYADTQYF

j_gene: TRBJ1-2
abundance: .
d_gene: TRBD1
v_gene: TRBV28
CDR3nt: TGTGCCAGCAGTGGACAGGAGGATGGCTACACCTTC
CDR3aa: CASSGQEDGYTF

j_gene: TRBJ2-7
abundance: .
d_gene: .
v_gene: TRBV6-1
CDR3nt: TGTGCCAGCACCCTCGAGATCGGCGAGCAGTACTTC
CDR3aa: CASTLEIGEQYF

j_gene: TRBJ2-4
abundance: few
d_gene: .
v_gene: TRBV2
CDR3nt: TGTGCCAGCAGCGATTCTATGCCGGGACTCCGAGGGAACATTCAGTACTTC
CDR3aa: CASSDSMPGLRGNIQYF

j_gene: TRBJ1-3
abundance: .
d_gene: .
v_gene: TRBV28
CDR3nt: TGTGCCAGCAGTGTTCAGGGAAACACCATATATTTT
CDR3aa: CASSVQGNTIYF

j_gene: TRBJ2-7
abundance: .
d_gene: .
v_gene: TRBV2
CDR3nt: TGTGCCAGCAGTGGGGGTGCCCGAGAGCAGTACTTC
CDR3aa: CASSGGAREQYF

j_gene: TRBJ2-1
abundance: .
d_gene: .
v_gene: TRBV10-1
CDR3nt: TGCGCCAGCAGTGAGGGCCGGGGTTCCTACAATGAGCAGTTCTTC
CDR3aa: CASSEGRGSYNEQFF

j_gene: TRBJ2-1
abundance: .
d_gene: .
v_gene: TRBV5-1
CDR3nt: TGCGCCAGCAGCTTGGCCCCCACCTCCTACAATGAGCAGTTCTTC
CDR3aa: CASSLAPTSYNEQFF

j_gene: TRBJ2-5
abundance: .
d_gene: TRBD2
v_gene: TRBV5-1
CDR3nt: TGCGCCAGCAGCTTTAAGACTAGCGGGGTACAAGAGACCCAGTACTTC
CDR3aa: CASSFKTSGVQETQYF

j_gene: TRBJ2-5
abundance: once
d_gene: .
v_gene: TRBV4-3
CDR3nt: TGCGCCAGCAGCCAAGATAGGTTCTACCGAGAGACCCAGTACTTC
CDR3aa: CASSQDRFYRETQYF

j_gene: TRBJ2-7
abundance: .
d_gene: TRBD2
v_gene: TRBV30
CDR3nt: TGTGCCTGCGCCTTTGCGGGAGTAATCCCCTACGAGCAGTACTTC
CDR3aa: CACAFAGVIPYEQYF

j_gene: TRBJ2-7
abundance: .
d_gene: TRBD2
v_gene: TRBV13
CDR3nt: TGTGCCAGCAGCCTGACTAGCGGATTGACCGAGCAGTACTTC
CDR3aa: CASSLTSGLTEQYF

j_gene: TRBJ1-1
abundance: .
d_gene: .
v_gene: TRBV25-1
CDR3nt: TGTGCCAGCAGTGATCCCCATAGTGGACGGACTGAAGCTTTCTTT
CDR3aa: CASSDPHSGRTEAFF

j_gene: TRBJ1-2
abundance: .
d_gene: .
v_gene: TRBV6-5
CDR3nt: TGTGCCAGCAGTTCTGACCTTGGGGGCTACACCTTC
CDR3aa: CASSSDLGGYTF

j_gene: TRBJ1-1
abundance: .
d_gene: .
v_gene: TRBV2
CDR3nt: TGTGCCAGCAGAAGGAGTTTGAACACTGAAGCTTTCTTT
CDR3aa: CASRRSLNTEAFF

j_gene: TRBJ2-3
abundance: .
d_gene: .
v_gene: TRBV5-1
CDR3nt: TGCGCCAGCAGCTTACTAGATTCCACAGATACGCAGTATTTT
CDR3aa: CASSLLDSTDTQYF

j_gene: TRBJ2-3
abundance: .
d_gene: TRBD2
v_gene: TRBV5-4
CDR3nt: TGTGCCAGCAGCTTGGGCTTACTCGGGAGGGCAGGAGATACGCAGTATTTT
CDR3aa: CASSLGLLGRAGDTQYF

j_gene: TRBJ1-2
abundance: .
d_gene: .
v_gene: TRBV6-5
CDR3nt: TGTGCCAGCAGTCCCCGTACCGGGACAAGCTATGGCTACACCTTC
CDR3aa: CASSPRTGTSYGYTF

j_gene: TRBJ2-7
abundance: once
d_gene: TRBD1
v_gene: TRBV6-6
CDR3nt: TGTGCCAGCAGTTCCGGGACAGGAGTCTACGAGCAGTACTTC
CDR3aa: CASSSGTGVYEQYF

j_gene: TRBJ2-3
abundance: .
d_gene: .
v_gene: TRBV7-2
CDR3nt: TGTGCCAGCAGCCGTCAGGACCTGGGCACAGATACGCAGTATTTT
CDR3aa: CASSRQDLGTDTQYF

j_gene: TRBJ2-6
abundance: .
d_gene: .
v_gene: TRBV27
CDR3nt: TGTGCCAGCAGCCTCGCGCCCCCGCTAGGGGCCAACGTCCTGACTTTC
CDR3aa: CASSLAPPLGANVLTF

j_gene: TRBJ2-5
abundance: medium-sized
d_gene: TRBD1
v_gene: TRBV29-1
CDR3nt: TGCAGCGGGGACAGTGTCGGGCGAGAGACCCAGTACTTC
CDR3aa: CSGDSVGRETQYF

j_gene: TRBJ2-1
abundance: .
d_gene: TRBD2
v_gene: TRBV6-6
CDR3nt: TGTGCCAGCAGTTACGGGACTACATACAATGAGCAGTTCTTC
CDR3aa: CASSYGTTYNEQFF

j_gene: TRBJ2-1
abundance: .
d_gene: TRBD1
v_gene: TRBV29-1
CDR3nt: TGCAGCGTCGTCCCGGGACAGGGTCCCTTCGAGTACAATGAGCAGTTCTTC
CDR3aa: CSVVPGQGPFEYNEQFF

j_gene: TRBJ2-2
abundance: once
d_gene: .
v_gene: TRBV28
CDR3nt: TGTGCCAGCAGTCTACCCTCCCGCACCGGGGAGCTGTTTTTT
CDR3aa: CASSLPSRTGELFF

j_gene: TRBJ2-1
abundance: .
d_gene: TRBD2
v_gene: TRBV19
CDR3nt: TGTGCCAGTAGTATGGGGGGGATTTGGCCCCATGAGCAGTTCTTC
CDR3aa: CASSMGGIWPHEQFF

j_gene: TRBJ1-5
abundance: .
d_gene: .
v_gene: TRBV19
CDR3nt: TGTGCCAGTAGTGTCCTATCGGGAGGGGAGTATAGCAATCAGCCCCAGCATTTT
CDR3aa: CASSVLSGGEYSNQPQHF

j_gene: TRBJ1-6
abundance: .
d_gene: .
v_gene: TRBV11-2
CDR3nt: TGTGCCAGCAGTCCAGGGAATTCACCCCTCCACTTT
CDR3aa: CASSPGNSPLHF

j_gene: TRBJ2-3
abundance: .
d_gene: .
v_gene: TRBV29-1
CDR3nt: TGCGGGGGGCAGGGTGGAATAGATACGCAGTATTTT
CDR3aa: CGGQGGIDTQYF

j_gene: TRBJ1-1
abundance: .
d_gene: .
v_gene: TRBV28
CDR3nt: TGTGCCAGCAGTTTAGGGCAGAGATCACCGAACACTGAAGCTTTCTTT
CDR3aa: CASSLGQRSPNTEAFF

j_gene: TRBJ1-1
abundance: .
d_gene: .
v_gene: TRBV5-4
CDR3nt: TGTGCCAGCAGCTTGGGGGGGCTAGGCACTGAAGCTTTCTTT
CDR3aa: CASSLGGLGTEAFF

j_gene: TRBJ2-3
abundance: .
d_gene: .
v_gene: TRBV4-3
CDR3nt: TGCGCCAGCAGCCAAGTACGGTCGGGGGATACGCAGTATTTT
CDR3aa: CASSQVRSGDTQYF

j_gene: TRBJ2-1
abundance: .
d_gene: .
v_gene: TRBV6-6
CDR3nt: TGTGCCAGCAGTAACTACAATGAGCAGTTCTTC
CDR3aa: CASSNYNEQFF

j_gene: TRBJ2-1
abundance: .
d_gene: .
v_gene: TRBV6-5
CDR3nt: TGTGCCAGCAGCTCCGGACTGAATGAGCAGTTCTTC
CDR3aa: CASSSGLNEQFF

j_gene: TRBJ1-2
abundance: .
d_gene: .
v_gene: TRBV4-2
CDR3nt: TGTGCCAGCAGCCAAGAGGATGGCTACACCTTC
CDR3aa: CASSQEDGYTF

j_gene: TRBJ2-2
abundance: .
d_gene: .
v_gene: TRBV2
CDR3nt: TGTGCCACCACAAACACCGGGGAGCTGTTTTTT
CDR3aa: CATTNTGELFF

j_gene: TRBJ2-7
abundance: .
d_gene: .
v_gene: TRBV2
CDR3nt: TGTGCCAGCAGGGGGATACACCGGGACGCCACCTACGAGCAGTACTTC
CDR3aa: CASRGIHRDATYEQYF

j_gene: TRBJ1-4
abundance: .
d_gene: .
v_gene: TRBV19
CDR3nt: TGTGCCAGTAGTATTGTCGGGCCGTATGGGGAAAAACTGTTTTTT
CDR3aa: CASSIVGPYGEKLFF

j_gene: TRBJ2-5
abundance: once
d_gene: TRBD2
v_gene: TRBV18
CDR3nt: TGTGCCAGCTCACCACCTGGACTAGCGGGAGAGACCCAGTACTTC
CDR3aa: CASSPPGLAGETQYF